One and the same sample provided the 31 T cell receptor beta chains below, sequenced in a study of CD8+CD57+ T cells in acquired aplastic anemia. TCR beta VDJ and CDR3 profiles were obtained from a genomic DNA template. In TCRdb, the reads were re-called with MiXCR into one record per CDR3 protein. The profile covers over 150,000 distinct CDR3 sequences, with about 50% appearing a single time and over 9.5% taken by the ten largest. Selection for sequencing was limited to patients who had shown CD8+CD57+ cell expansion by flow cytometry. Sequencing was done on a sample of sorted CD4+, CD8+, or CD8+CD57+ T cells (not recorded which) from PBMCs. Every receptor here comes from a human donor with aplastic anemia.

This chain connects TRBV15 to TRBJ1-2; no clear D gene. The CDR3 contains 14 residues. V lost 5 bases and J lost 1, with 11 bases in between. Germline V gene sequence: CDR1 LNHNV, CDR2 YYDKDF (reference sequence). The CDR3 DNA sequence: TGTGCCACCAGCTTTCCCTACCGTAACTATGGCTACACCTTC. This translates into CATSFPYRNYGYTF.

This clonotype was found many times. This chain connects TRBV4-1 to TRBJ2-2; D possibly corresponds to TRBD1 (6 bases). The CDR3 totals 16 residues. Trimming took 0 bases from V and 4 from J, leaving 12 bases between them. Germline lookup yields CDR1 MGHRA and CDR2 YSYEKL. CDR3 residues: CASSQEGQLLTGELFF. The DNA for the CDR3 is TGCGCCAGCAGCCAAGAGGGACAACTACTCACCGGGGAGCTGTTTTTT.

The CDR3 sequence: CASRAGQGGPHEQYF. In DNA form, the CDR3 reads TGTGCCAGCAGAGCGGGACAGGGCGGGCCCCACGAGCAGTACTTC. This chain joins TRBV7-9 and TRBJ2-7; 9 bases are shared with TRBD1. This CDR3 comprises 15 residues. CDR1 and CDR2 (germline): SEHNR, FQNEAQ (reference sequence). V shed 6 bases and J 5 bases; nucleotides not matched to a gene: 11.

The rearrangement joins TRBV24-1 to TRBJ2-1; D is possibly TRBD1 or TRBD2 (5 bases each). This CDR3 comprises 13 residues. Trimming took 3 bases from V and 10 from J, leaving 12 bases between them. The germline CDR1 and CDR2 sequences are KGHDR and SFDVKD. This chain's CDR3 is CATSDLFREEQFF. The CDR3 DNA reads as TGTGCCACCAGTGATCTATTCAGGGAGGAGCAGTTCTTC.

This clonotype was recorded once. The chain recombines TRBV7-9 with TRBJ2-1; D is undetermined. The germline V and J ends were trimmed by 1 base and 10 bases, with 8 bases remaining between them. Germline V lookup: CDR1 SEHNR, CDR2 FQNEAQ (reference sequence). The CDR3 covers 12 residues. The CDR3 protein is CASSLERIEQFF. CDR3 nucleotides: TGTGCCAGCAGCTTAGAACGGATCGAGCAGTTCTTC.

This clonotype was picked up many times. The CDR3 loop reads CASSSRENSPLHF. CDR3 nucleotide sequence: TGTGCCAGCAGCTCCCGGGAAAATTCACCCCTCCACTTT. The chain links TRBV13 to TRBJ1-6; D not resolved. V lost 4 bases and J lost 7, with 8 bases in between. Germline CDR1 reads PRHDT; CDR2 reads FYEKMQ (reference sequence). This CDR3 region has 13 residues. The whole variable domain, filled in from reference TRBV13 and TRBJ1-6, reads AAGVIQSPRHLIKEKRETATLKCYPIPRHDTVYWYQQGPGQDPQFLISFYEKMQSDKGSIPDRFSAQQFSDYHSELNMSSLELGDSALYFCASSSRENSPLHFGNGTRLTVT.

Only one count was recorded for this clonotype. The chain is built from TRBV12-3 or TRBV12-4 and TRBJ1-2; D is uncertain. This CDR3 region has 14 residues. V was shortened by 2 bases and J by 1 base, with 8 bases between the two germline ends. CDR3 protein: CASSLFPNNYGYTF. CDR3 coding DNA: TGTGCCAGCAGTTTATTCCCCAATAACTATGGCTACACCTTC.

This clonotype came up once. The gene calls are TRBV24-1 and TRBJ2-1; TRBD1 agrees at 8 bases. The germline CDR1 and CDR2 sequences are KGHDR and SFDVKD. V was pared by 6 bases and J by 9 bases, with 9 bases of the junction left unmatched. The CDR3 consists of 14 residues. CDR3 DNA: TGTGCCACCAGTACCACAGGGGGGACGGCTGAGCAGTTCTTC. Translated: CATSTTGGTAEQFF.

V usage is TRBV5-1 and J usage is TRBJ2-1, with 7 nucleotides matching TRBD1. This CDR3 comprises 13 residues. The V segment lost 4 bases and the J segment 9 bases; nucleotides outside the gene matches: 7. Germline assignment: CDR1 SGHRS and CDR2 YFSETQ. For the CDR3, the DNA is TGCGCCAGCAGCGGCACAGGGGTTGCTGAGCAGTTCTTC. The encoded protein is CASSGTGVAEQFF.

This clonotype has more than one count but fewer than ten. The genes are TRBV4-2 and TRBJ1-5, with D possibly being TRBD1 (6 bases). Germline-derived CDR1 and CDR2 are LGHNA and YNFKEQ. V shed 2 bases and J shed 3 bases, with 26 bases lying between them. This CDR3 is 20 amino acids long. The CDR3 DNA sequence: TGTGCCAGCAGCCAACAGGACAGACGCGGGGGGAAAAAATTCAATCAGCCCCAGCATTTT. It specifies CASSQQDRRGGKKFNQPQHF.

The chain uses TRBV20-1 and TRBJ1-5; D possibly corresponds to TRBD1 (6 bases). Trimming took 3 bases from V and 3 from J, leaving 12 bases between them. Germline assignment: CDR1 DFQATT and CDR2 SNEGSKA (reference sequence). The length of the CDR3 is 14 residues. The CDR3, as DNA: TGCAGTGCTAGGAGGGGGGGCCTCAATCAGCCCCAGCATTTT. Its protein product is CSARRGGLNQPQHF.

The CDR3 here is CASSGAWEQFF. DNA of the CDR3: TGTGCCAGCAGTGGGGCGTGGGAGCAGTTCTTC. The V and J genes are TRBV2 and TRBJ2-1; the D is unclear. Germline loops: CDR1 SNHLY, CDR2 FYNNEI. V was pared by 4 bases and J by 10 bases, with 8 bases between. The CDR3 is 11 residues long.

This chain links TRBV24-1 with TRBJ1-2; a possible D gene is TRBD1 (5 bases). With 3 bases removed from V and 7 bases from J, the gap between germline ends came to 11 bases. CDR1 and CDR2 from the germline V gene are KGHDR and SFDVKD. The CDR3 covers 13 residues. The CDR3 DNA reads TGTGCCACCAGTGATCACCAGGGTCGTGGCTACACCTTC. Protein sequence: CATSDHQGRGYTF.

This chain uses TRBV3-1 with TRBJ2-3; 14 bases map to TRBD2. CDR3 length equals 16 residues. The germline gives CDR1 LGHDT, CDR2 YNNKEL (reference sequence). The trim removed 4 bases at V and 8 bases at J, leaving 8 bases unmatched. The CDR3 region has the DNA TGTGCCAGCAGCCCAAGGACTAGCGGGGGGTTGGGTACGCAGTATTTT. As protein: CASSPRTSGGLGTQYF.

This sequence joins TRBV25-1 and TRBJ2-7, with 7 bases identical to TRBD1. This CDR3 has 13 residues. Germline CDR1 is MGHDK and CDR2 is SYGVNS. V lost 3 bases and J lost 2; bases outside the gene matches: 1. This CDR3 reads CASSDGQAYEQYF. The DNA of the CDR3 is TGTGCCAGCAGTGATGGACAGGCCTACGAGCAGTACTTC.

This clonotype was observed once. The chain carries TRBV6-5 and TRBJ2-3; D is unclear. Trimming took 0 bases from V and 6 from J, leaving 10 bases between them. CDR1 is MNHEY and CDR2 is SVGAGI in the germline V gene. There are 14 residues in the CDR3. The CDR3 loop reads CASSYSTLWDTQYF. The CDR3 DNA reads TGTGCCAGCAGTTACTCGACTTTGTGGGATACGCAGTATTTT.

The gene calls are TRBV7-9 and TRBJ1-1; 8 nucleotides align to TRBD1. V shed 3 bases and J 4 bases; nucleotides not matched to a gene: 7. The germline V gene has CDR1 SEHNR and CDR2 FQNEAQ (reference sequence). There are 15 residues in the CDR3. The CDR3 is CASSFGRGRVTEAFF. In DNA, the CDR3 is TGTGCCAGCAGCTTTGGCAGGGGGCGCGTCACTGAAGCTTTCTTT. Combining the CDR3 with reference TRBV7-9 and TRBJ1-1 gives the whole variable domain DTGVSQNPRHKITKRGQNVTFRCDPISEHNRLYWYRQTLGQGPEFLTYFQNEAQLEKSRLLSDRFSAERPKGSFSTLEIQRTEQGDSAMYLCASSFGRGRVTEAFFGQGTRLTVV.

V is TRBV2 and J is TRBJ2-7; D perhaps matches TRBD1 (5 bases). This CDR3 has 13 amino acids. The germline V gene encodes CDR1 SNHLY and CDR2 FYNNEI. V dropped 3 bases and J dropped 5 bases, with 11 bases sitting between them. This CDR3 is CASSDYRSNEQYF. The CDR3 region has the DNA TGTGCCAGCAGTGATTACAGGAGCAACGAGCAGTACTTC.

The table lists this clonotype with many counts. V is TRBV7-3 and J is TRBJ2-1, with 8 positions matching TRBD2. V lost 2 bases to trimming and J lost 4 bases; unmatched junction nucleotides: 4. Germline V gene sequence: CDR1 SGHTA, CDR2 FQGTGA. CDR3 length: 15 amino acids. The DNA of the CDR3 is TGTGCCAGCAGCTTACCAGCGGGGGAATACAATGAGCAGTTCTTC. Translating it yields CASSLPAGEYNEQFF.

V and J are TRBV19 and TRBJ2-3; D is unresolved. The CDR3 is 12 residues long. Germline V lookup: CDR1 LNHDA, CDR2 SQIVND (reference sequence). V gave up 5 bases and J gave up 6 bases, with 9 bases separating them. CDR3 DNA sequence: TGTGCCAGTAGTCTAATCGGCGATACGCAGTATTTT. Translating it yields CASSLIGDTQYF.

The chain employs TRBV10-2 and TRBJ2-1; no reliable D call. Germline CDR1 reads WSHSY; CDR2 reads SAAADI. This CDR3 region has 18 residues. V was clipped by 3 bases and J by 5 bases, with 23 bases between them. CDR3: CASSEIGRIAPSNNEQFF. DNA of the CDR3: TGCGCCAGCAGTGAAATCGGTAGGATAGCCCCATCAAACAATGAGCAGTTCTTC.

This chain connects TRBV19 to TRBJ1-1; 10 bases agree with TRBD1. The CDR3 sequence is 13 residues long. Germline CDR1 LNHDA, CDR2 SQIVND (reference sequence). Germline trimming cut 6 bases from V and 5 bases from J; bases unmatched to any gene: 3. CDR3: CASSGTGETEAFF. The CDR3 bases are TGTGCCAGTAGCGGGACAGGGGAGACTGAAGCTTTCTTT. Full variable domain (remainder filled in from reference TRBV19 and TRBJ1-1): DGGITQSPKYLFRKEGQNVTLSCEQNLNHDAMYWYRQDPGQGLRLIYYSQIVNDFQKGDIAEGYSVSREKKESFPLTVTSAQKNPTAFYLCASSGTGETEAFFGQGTRLTVV.

J is TRBJ2-1 and V is TRBV11-1; possible D gene TRBD1, 6 bases. V lost 5 bases and J lost 1, with 12 bases in between. The CDR3 consists of 15 residues. Germline values: CDR1 SGHAT, CDR2 FQDESV (reference sequence). CDR3 bases: TGTGCCAGCAGCCATGGGACACGGTCCTACAATGAGCAGTTCTTC. Its protein product is CASSHGTRSYNEQFF.

The chain recombines TRBV10-3 with TRBJ2-7; 7 positions agree with TRBD1. The CDR3 is 17 residues long. Germline V gives CDR1 ENHRY, CDR2 SYGVKD. Germline trimming cut 2 bases from V and 0 bases from J; bases unmatched to any gene: 10. CDR3 region: CAISEPGQEDSSYEQYF. The CDR3 bases are TGTGCCATCAGTGAGCCCGGACAGGAAGACAGCTCCTACGAGCAGTACTTC.

The rearrangement joins TRBV12-3 or TRBV12-4 to TRBJ2-1; TRBD2 agrees at 9 bases. The CDR3 contains 17 residues. The J segment lost 5 bases and the V segment lost 5 bases, leaving 13 bases of the junction unmatched. The CDR3 DNA follows: TGTGCCAGCAGTCTAAAGGTTCCGGGACTAGCCAACAATGAGCAGTTCTTC. Translating gives CASSLKVPGLANNEQFF.

This clonotype was observed many times. This rearrangement joins TRBV19 to TRBJ1-5; 7 nucleotides agree with TRBD1. The CDR3 is 15 amino acids. V dropped 4 bases and J dropped 7; count of bases not matched to a gene: 10. From germline, CDR1 is LNHDA and CDR2 SQIVND (reference sequence). The CDR3 loop is CASSSGTVGRQPQHF. CDR3 DNA sequence: TGTGCCAGTAGTAGCGGGACAGTCGGGCGACAGCCCCAGCATTTT.

This clonotype was seen a handful of times. The chain carries TRBV20-1 and TRBJ1-2, with unresolved D. The CDR3 sequence is 12 residues long. V dropped 0 bases and J dropped 6 bases, with 8 bases sitting between them. Germline V gene sequence: CDR1 DFQATT, CDR2 SNEGSKA (reference sequence). CDR3 sequence (DNA): TGCAGTGCTAGAGATGAGGGAAATGGCTACACCTTC. Translated, it gives CSARDEGNGYTF.

The V gene is TRBV29-1, the J gene TRBJ2-7, with 7 bases matching TRBD1. The length of the CDR3 is 13 residues. The junction had 8 bases not matched to a gene; V was cut back by 3 bases and J by 6 bases. The germline gives CDR1 SQVTM, CDR2 ANQGSEA. The CDR3 here is CSVDLWDSGEQYF. The CDR3 DNA reads TGCAGCGTTGATTTGTGGGACAGTGGCGAGCAGTACTTC.

This clonotype was seen many times. The CDR3 protein is CSVASTSGVFATQYF. DNA for the CDR3: TGCAGCGTCGCATCGACTAGCGGAGTTTTTGCTACGCAGTATTTT. The gene calls are TRBV29-1 and TRBJ2-3; 9 bases are shared with TRBD2. The germline V gene has CDR1 SQVTM and CDR2 ANQGSEA. Unmatched junction bases numbered 15, after V lost 6 bases and J lost 8 bases. CDR3 size: 15 residues.

This clonotype was counted ten times or more. The rearrangement uses TRBV19 and TRBJ2-1; 12 bases line up with TRBD2. The ends lost 9 bases at V and 4 bases at J; junction bases unmatched: 7. This CDR3 comprises 15 residues. CDR1 LNHDA and CDR2 SQIVND come from the germline V gene (reference sequence). Here the CDR3 reads CASSPGLAGYNEQFF. DNA for the CDR3: TGTGCCAGCAGCCCCGGACTAGCGGGGTACAATGAGCAGTTCTTC.

Notes on this clonotype: A much more abundant neighbour one base away suggests this may be a read error. The CDR3 carries no conserved terminal phenylalanine or tryptophan, so it likely arises from a read error. The chain uses TRBV12-3 or TRBV12-4 and TRBJ1-4; perhaps TRBD1 as D (5 bases). The CDR3 has 13 residues. The V and J ends lost 3 bases and 5 bases respectively, with 7 bases between them. The CDR3 sequence: CASSLGRNEKLFL. CDR3 in DNA: TGTGCCAGCAGTTTGGGACGGAATGAAAAACTGTTTCTT.